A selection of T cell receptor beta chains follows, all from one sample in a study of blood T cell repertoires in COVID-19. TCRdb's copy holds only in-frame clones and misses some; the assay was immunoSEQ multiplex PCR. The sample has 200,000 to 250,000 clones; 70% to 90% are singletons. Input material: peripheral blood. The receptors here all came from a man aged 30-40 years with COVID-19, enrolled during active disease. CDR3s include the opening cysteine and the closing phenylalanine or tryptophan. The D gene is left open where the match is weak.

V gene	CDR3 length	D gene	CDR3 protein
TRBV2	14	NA	CASSEAGQRNGYTF
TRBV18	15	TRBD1	CASSPYATGGTEAFF
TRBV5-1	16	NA	CASSPLLAPSTDTQYF
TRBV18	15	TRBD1	CASSLGTGANSPLHF
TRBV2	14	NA	CASTFGLTSYEQYF
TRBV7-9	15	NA	CARVAGTLVSYEQYF
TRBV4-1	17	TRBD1	CASSPVATGQGIYEQYF
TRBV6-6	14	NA	CASRLQETLHEQYF
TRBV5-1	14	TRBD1	CASSGTAANYGYTF
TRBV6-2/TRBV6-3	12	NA	CASTPGNSPLHF
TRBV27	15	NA	CASSLSEGWGETQYF
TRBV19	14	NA	CASSIDTEYNEQFF
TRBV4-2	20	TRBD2	CASSQAIAGGPSLAKNIQYF